These 25 T cell receptor beta chains were sequenced from one sample in a study of OX40 agonist ivuxolimab in advanced cancers. Clones were sequenced by immunoSEQ multiplex PCR, and TCRdb holds only the in-frame ones, with some missing. Here the sample spans 75,000 to 90,000 clones, around 94% being singletons. The sequencing here drew on CD4+ or CD8+ T cells sorted from blood, taken in a trial of the OX40 agonist ivuxolimab. The receptors shown here come from an adult with an advanced solid tumor such as melanoma, head and neck, liver or kidney cancer.

Notes on this clone: This sample also contains other DNA sequences that code for the same CDR3. The chain joins TRBV5-1 to TRBJ2-3, with D unresolved. V lost 4 bases to trimming and J lost 0 bases, with 9 bases between them. The CDR3 loop spans 14 amino acids. Germline V gene lookup returns CDR1 SGHRS and CDR2 YFSETQ. The CDR3 bases are TGCGCCAGCAGCCTTGGGCAGAGCACAGATACGCAGTATTTT. Protein sequence: CASSLGQSTDTQYF.

CDR3 protein: CASTRQANYGYTF. The CDR3, as DNA: TGTGCCAGCACCCGACAGGCTAACTATGGCTACACCTTC. The chain carries TRBV6-5 and TRBJ1-2, with TRBD1 as a possible D gene (6 bases). CDR1 and CDR2 (germline): MNHEY, SVGAGI. CDR3 length equals 13 residues. V was clipped by 7 bases and J by 0 bases, with 9 bases between them.

Concerning this clone itself: Other DNA sequences of this sample code for an identical CDR3. J is TRBJ1-1 and V is TRBV5-1, with no clear D. Germline V CDR1 and CDR2: SGHRS, YFSETQ. V was clipped by 0 bases and J by 1 base, with 7 bases between them. The CDR3 consists of 14 residues. CDR3 amino acids: CASSLDRPNTEAFF. DNA of the CDR3: TGCGCCAGCAGCTTGGACAGACCGAACACTGAAGCTTTCTTT.

V usage is TRBV10-3 and J usage is TRBJ1-3, with a tentative D call TRBD1 (6 bases). Per the germline V gene, CDR1 is ENHRY and CDR2 is SYGVKD. V lost 4 bases and J 6 bases, leaving 16 bases between the germline ends. CDR3 size: 15 residues. CDR3 coding DNA: TGTGCCATCAGTGGCGGGACAATGCTGGCAAACACCATATATTTT. Its protein product is CAISGGTMLANTIYF.

The V call is TRBV19, the J call TRBJ1-1; no reliable D call. CDR3 length: 14 amino acids. Trimming pared 0 bases from V and 5 bases from J, leaving 10 bases between. Germline CDR1 is LNHDA and CDR2 is SQIVND (reference sequence). CDR3 coding DNA: TGTGCCAGTAGTATAGATCCGGGTGGGACTGAAGCTTTCTTT. Its protein product is CASSIDPGGTEAFF.

The gene calls are TRBV5-4 and TRBJ2-6; D uncertain. Germline V lookup: CDR1 SGHNT, CDR2 YYREEE (reference sequence). The CDR3 consists of 15 residues. V lost 0 bases and J 5 bases, leaving 9 bases between the germline ends. The CDR3 protein is CASSLGQTWANVLTF. For the CDR3, the DNA is TGTGCCAGCAGCTTGGGGCAGACGTGGGCCAACGTCCTGACTTTC.

This clone came up once. As DNA, the CDR3 is TGCGCCAGCAGCGGGAACAGGAACTTCTACACCTTC. Protein product: CASSGNRNFYTF. The chain combines TRBV5-1 with TRBJ1-2; D may be TRBD1 (5 bases). V lost 4 bases and J 10 bases, leaving 14 bases between the germline ends. CDR1 and CDR2 (germline): SGHRS, YFSETQ. The CDR3 has 12 residues.

The chain couples TRBV18 to TRBJ2-1; TRBD2 agrees at 7 bases. Germline-derived CDR1 and CDR2 are KGHSH and LQKENI. V lost 6 bases and J lost 2; bases outside the gene matches: 10. This CDR3 has 16 residues. The CDR3 DNA sequence: TGTGCCAGCTCCTATAGACTGGCGGGGGCCTACAATGAGCAGTTCTTC. Residues: CASSYRLAGAYNEQFF. The variable domain in full, completed from reference TRBV18 and TRBJ2-1, reads NAGVMQNPRHLVRRRGQEARLRCSPMKGHSHVYWYRQLPEEGLKFMVYLQKENIIDESGMPKERFSAEFPKEGPSILRIQQVVRGDSAAYFCASSYRLAGAYNEQFFGPGTRLTVL.

This clone is a singleton in its sample. The chain joins TRBV5-1 to TRBJ2-5; TRBD2 agrees at 12 bases. The CDR3 spans 16 residues. The germline CDR1 and CDR2 sequences are SGHRS and YFSETQ. V lost 0 bases, J lost 4 bases, and 4 bases stayed unmatched. In DNA form, the CDR3 reads TGCGCCAGCAGCTTGGCGGCTAGCGGGGGGGGAGAGACCCAGTACTTC. Its translation is CASSLAASGGGETQYF.

V is TRBV28 and J is TRBJ2-1; unclear D gene. CDR1 and CDR2 (germline): MDHEN, SYDVKM. V lost 11 bases and J 0 bases, leaving 8 bases between the germline ends. CDR3 length: 12 residues. DNA for the CDR3: TGTGCCCTCCGGAGCTCCTACAATGAGCAGTTCTTC. As protein: CALRSSYNEQFF.

This chain connects TRBV7-9 to TRBJ2-2, with D possibly matching TRBD2 (5 bases). Germline CDR1 reads SEHNR; CDR2 reads FQNEAQ (reference sequence). This CDR3 comprises 16 residues. V was cut by 6 bases and J by 3 bases, with 17 bases left in between. For the CDR3, the DNA is TGTGCCAGCAGTTTCGCCGTTGTCGGGGACACCGGGGAGCTGTTTTTT. Its protein product is CASSFAVVGDTGELFF.

The J gene is TRBJ2-7, the V gene TRBV5-5, with D possibly being TRBD1 or TRBD2 (5 bases each). The CDR3 contains 17 residues. V shed 3 bases and J shed 2 bases, with 21 bases lying between them. Germline V lookup: CDR1 SGHKS, CDR2 YYEKEE (reference sequence). CDR3 bases: TGTGCCAGCAGCTCCCTACCGGGGACGCTTGGGCCCTACGAGCAGTACTTC. This codes for CASSSLPGTLGPYEQYF.

The gene calls are TRBV5-4 and TRBJ2-2; 7 nucleotides agree with TRBD2. The V gene end was trimmed by 5 bases and the J gene end by 2 bases; junction bases not matched to a gene: 9. The CDR3 totals 16 residues. CDR1 and CDR2 from the germline V gene are SGHNT and YYREEE (reference sequence). The CDR3 sequence: CASRRSGTKNTGELFF. The CDR3 region has the DNA TGTGCCAGCAGAAGGTCCGGGACTAAAAACACCGGGGAGCTGTTTTTT. The full variable domain, rest sourced from reference TRBV5-4 and TRBJ2-2, is ETGVTQSPTHLIKTRGQQVTLRCSSQSGHNTVSWYQQALGQGPQFIFQYYREEENGRGNFPPRFSGLQFPNYSSELNVNALELDDSALYLCASRRSGTKNTGELFFGEGSRLTVL.

This clone appeared a single time. The chain carries TRBV5-1 and TRBJ2-1; 13 bases map to TRBD2. The CDR3 covers 21 residues. The V and J ends lost 4 bases and 0 bases, in that order; junction bases with no gene match: 16. The germline gives CDR1 SGHRS, CDR2 YFSETQ. DNA of the CDR3: TGCGCCAGCAGCCGCGATGGGGGACTAGCGGGAACGCTAAGCTCCTACAATGAGCAGTTCTTC. Translated: CASSRDGGLAGTLSSYNEQFF.

The V and J genes are TRBV27 and TRBJ2-2; D may correspond to TRBD1 or TRBD2 (5 bases each). The CDR3 loop spans 17 amino acids. Per germline, CDR1 MNHEY and CDR2 SMNVEV (reference sequence). V was shortened by 0 bases and J by 5 bases, with 16 bases between the two germline ends. CDR3 sequence (DNA): TGTGCCAGCAGTTTATCCGGGGCGTTTGGGTGGACCGGGGAGCTGTTTTTT. This encodes CASSLSGAFGWTGELFF.

The chain employs TRBV5-1 and TRBJ2-4, with a weak D call TRBD2 (6 bases). Germline V gene sequence: CDR1 SGHRS, CDR2 YFSETQ. The CDR3 has 13 residues. V lost 4 bases to trimming and J lost 6 bases, with 11 bases between them. CDR3 sequence reads: CASSPVEGNIQYF. The DNA of the CDR3 is TGCGCCAGCAGCCCCGTGGAGGGAAACATTCAGTACTTC.

J is TRBJ2-2 and V is TRBV5-4; a weak D match, TRBD1 (7 bases). The CDR3 consists of 18 residues. V lost 2 bases to trimming and J lost 2 bases, with 19 bases between them. Germline V gene lookup returns CDR1 SGHNT and CDR2 YYREEE (reference sequence). CDR3 protein: CASSFPGGIPLNTGELFF. In nucleotides, the CDR3 is TGTGCCAGCAGCTTTCCAGGGGGGATCCCCCTAAACACCGGGGAGCTGTTTTTT.

J is TRBJ2-3 and V is TRBV6-5; the D gene is possibly TRBD1 (5 bases). The germline V gene encodes CDR1 MNHEY and CDR2 SVGAGI. V was clipped by 5 bases and J by 8 bases, with 8 bases between them. This CDR3 has 11 amino acids. CDR3 sequence reads: CASSLGVTQYF. Written as DNA, the CDR3 is TGTGCCAGCAGTCTAGGGGTTACGCAGTATTTT.

The chain carries TRBV28 and TRBJ1-5; D is unresolved. The CDR3 is 14 residues long. Germline CDR1 and CDR2: MDHEN and SYDVKM. V was trimmed by 7 bases and J by 0 bases, leaving 10 bases between them. Here the CDR3 DNA reads TGTGCCAGCAACCCAGGAGATAGCAATCAGCCCCAGCATTTT. Its protein product is CASNPGDSNQPQHF.

The chain recombines TRBV28 with TRBJ1-2; 11 bases match TRBD1. Germline V gene lookup returns CDR1 MDHEN and CDR2 SYDVKM. The CDR3 loop spans 15 amino acids. Trimming removed 6 bases from V and 6 bases from J; junction bases left unmatched: 9. CDR3 nucleotides: TGTGCCAGCAGCGAACCGCCGGGACAGGGGGATGGCTACACCTTC. Protein: CASSEPPGQGDGYTF.

The chain is built from TRBV11-3 and TRBJ2-3, with TRBD1 matching over 11 bases. CDR1 is SGHNT, CDR2 YENEEA, per germline. Unmatched junction bases numbered 8, after V lost 3 bases and J lost 3 bases. This CDR3 spans 17 amino acids. In nucleotides, the CDR3 is TGTGCCAGCAGCTTGGGCCCCGGGACAGGGGGGACAGATACGCAGTATTTT. Translated: CASSLGPGTGGTDTQYF.

This clone has a single count. The chain links TRBV29-1 to TRBJ2-7, with TRBD1 matching 8 bases. Losses at the gene ends were 0 bases for V and 2 bases for J; bases not matched to a gene: 0. Germline V gene lookup returns CDR1 SQVTM and CDR2 ANQGSEA. The CDR3 length is 13 residues. CDR3: CSVEEGQAYEQYF. DNA for the CDR3: TGCAGCGTTGAAGAGGGACAGGCCTACGAGCAGTACTTC.

The chain links TRBV5-1 to TRBJ2-7; perhaps TRBD1 as D (5 bases). Looked up from germline, CDR1 is SGHRS and CDR2 is YFSETQ. This CDR3 contains 15 residues. V was clipped by 0 bases and J by 3 bases, with 13 bases between them. The chain's CDR3 is CASSLVQGVSYEQYF. The DNA for the CDR3 is TGCGCCAGCAGCTTGGTCCAGGGCGTCAGCTACGAGCAGTACTTC.

The chain carries TRBV5-1 and TRBJ2-2; D is uncertain. Trimming left V 2 bases short and J 0 bases short, with 11 bases between. The germline V gene encodes CDR1 SGHRS and CDR2 YFSETQ. The CDR3 consists of 16 residues. The CDR3 spells CASSLTADSNTGELFF. The CDR3 DNA sequence: TGCGCCAGCAGCTTAACGGCCGACTCGAACACCGGGGAGCTGTTTTTT.

Only one count was recorded for this clone. The rearrangement uses TRBV27 and TRBJ1-2; 10 bases match TRBD1. This CDR3 has 13 residues. The J segment lost 8 bases and the V segment lost 5 bases, leaving 5 bases of the junction unmatched. From germline, CDR1 is MNHEY and CDR2 SMNVEV (reference sequence). The CDR3 region has the DNA TGTGCCAGCAGTATCGGACAGGGGGGAGGCTACACCTTC. Translation gives CASSIGQGGGYTF.